This entry features one TCR beta chain sequence. Its matching antigen is unknown. This sample was taken from a study of T cell repertoires in cytomegalovirus infection. Study-level information: CMV epitopes that were recently identified and HLA-C-restricted were used alongside well-studied HLA-B-restricted ones. Public TCR beta signatures provided an indication of both CMV infection and a matching HLA type. General study results and limits: Ex vivo responses were dominated by HLA-C-restricted CMV-specific TCR beta clonotypes.

TCRdb re-derived calls from the reads in MiXCR, one entry per CDR3 protein. The sample holds around 78,000 distinct CDR3 sequences, approximately 39% seen once. The CDR3 covers 13 residues. V shed 6 bases and J shed 8 bases, with 11 bases lying between them. Germline CDR1 reads LNHDA; CDR2 reads SQIVND (reference sequence). The sequence was collected from a human donor in good health (CMV status not recorded). Some clones in this sample may be carry-over from other donors' samples. The sample in question was CD8+ T cells from cultured PBMCs, obtained from culture after CMV antigen stimulation. This sequence joins TRBV19 and TRBJ1-6, with unresolved D. The CDR3 DNA reads TGTGCCAGTAGCCCAAACATCGATTCACCCCTCCACTTT. It codes for CASSPNIDSPLHF.